This TCR beta chain comes out of a study of regulatory T cells in long-lasting Graves disease. Relying on iRepertoire HTBI primers and Arm-PCR of CDR3 regions, the team built TCR beta libraries. From the multiplex PCR reads, TCRdb called clonotypes with MiXCR, one entry per CDR3 protein. The sample includes about 660,000 distinct CDR3 sequences, about 32% of them seen just once. The ends were cut back, 6 bases at V and 0 bases at J, with 12 bases in the middle. The CDR3 runs to 15 residues. The germline V gene has CDR1 MNHEY and CDR2 SMNVEV (reference sequence). Time point meaning: persistent/refractory GD, antithyroid drugs over 5 years with positive TRAb. The TCR library was prepared using RNA isolated from PBMCs. Whole-study findings and limits: Sharing of public clonotypes was greater in persistent patients (around 2,500) than in new patients (about 970).

Comment on this clonotype: No antigen is known for it.

Sequenced here: peripheral blood mononuclear cells (PBMCs), sampled when the disease was refractory, from a patient treated with antithyroid drugs. The clonotype was recovered from a female donor with Graves disease. The chain employs TRBV27 and TRBJ1-5, with D hard to call. CDR3 sequence reads: CASSWKEASNQPQHF. The CDR3 region has the DNA TGTGCCAGCAGCTGGAAGGAGGCTAGCAATCAGCCCCAGCATTTT.